This TCR beta chain comes out of a study of T cell changes during pregnancy in multiple sclerosis. The protocol was immunoSEQ multiplex PCR, while the TCRdb copy is restricted to in-frame clones and leaves out a portion. The sample consists of some 51,000 clones, 94% of them appearing once. Trimming left V 5 bases short and J 0 bases short, with 28 bases between. The CDR3 has 20 amino acids. Germline values: CDR1 LNHDA, CDR2 SQIVND (reference sequence). This chain connects TRBV19 to TRBJ1-1, with D possibly TRBD1 on 6 matching bases. The TCR was taken from a female donor with multiple sclerosis, enrolled in a pregnancy study. The source material was CD4+ T cells from peripheral blood mononuclear cells, sampled in the first trimester of pregnancy. In DNA, the CDR3 is TGTGCCAGTAGTGATGAGACCGGGACACACTACCAGGGGATGAACACTGAAGCTTTCTTT. This codes for CASSDETGTHYQGMNTEAFF.